This TCR beta chain was recorded in a study of OX40 agonist ivuxolimab in advanced cancers. Regarding the research as a whole: Ivuxolimab, which targeted the costimulatory receptor OX40 (CD134), was an agonistic, fully human IgG2 monoclonal antibody. Intravenous ivuxolimab was administered to patients every 2 weeks at six dose levels: 0.01, 0.1, 0.3, 1.5, 3 and 10 mg/kg. Of the roughly 51 patients in dose escalation, 19 had hepatocellular carcinoma, roughly 15 had melanoma, 9 had renal cell carcinoma and 9 had head and neck cancer. The dose-escalation cohort was 80% to 90% male with a mean age of about 58 years, ranging from about 20 to 80. Patients were allowed to have had prior anti-PD-1, anti-PD-L1 or anti-CTLA-4 therapy, and roughly 40% of the dose-escalation patients had been treated with checkpoint inhibitors. Partial responses occurred in three dose-escalation patients, of whom one had hepatocellular carcinoma and two had cutaneous melanoma. The point of sequencing TCRbeta in the periphery was to test whether ivuxolimab changed TCR sequence diversity and drove clonal T-cell expansion. The paper reports the monotherapy dose-escalation portion (N ≈ 50 patients) of the phase I ivuxolimab trial.

For sequencing of the TCRbeta CDR3 region, genomic DNA was extracted from the sorted cells. TCRbeta CDR3 regions were sequenced using the immunoSEQ Assay. TCRdb retrieved this table from immuneACCESS and kept in-frame rearrangements only. Not all clones are present; in checked studies, unresolved V genes account for under half, and no reason is known for the remainder. The sample has tens of thousands of clones on record, around 80% of them singletons. The ten largest clones take up over 20% of the sample. Patients with autoimmune disease history or receiving systemic immunosuppression were excluded from the trial. In every dose cohort, peripheral blood was drawn for TCR sequencing at baseline, cycle 4 day 1, and cycle 7 day 1. The samples were taken from a phase I, first-in-human, multicenter, open-label dose-escalation trial of ivuxolimab. Adults with locally advanced or metastatic melanoma, renal cell, hepatocellular, or head and neck squamous cell carcinoma were enrolled in the trial. CD4+ and CD8+ T cells were sorted separately from peripheral blood before TCR sequencing.

The CDR3 spans 15 residues, from the cysteine through the phenylalanine. Only the CDR3 part of the read is kept: 45 bases, read in frame from the first base. CDR1 and CDR2 are read off the germline V gene as MDHEN and SYDVKM. The junction carries 15 bases between V and J, which are trimmed by 6 bases and 3 bases respectively. As concerns this clone: No antigen is known for it. No base quality information exists; no much larger clone differs at one position.

Overall study outcomes, separate from this receptor: Antigen specificity was not determined for the clonally expanded peripheral T cells. At doses from 0.1 to 3.0 mg/kg, clonal expansion was seen in both CD4+ and CD8+ blood T cells between baseline and week 6. Partial responders in the 0.1-3.0 mg/kg groups had among the lowest normalized peripheral clonal expansion, especially among CD8+ T cells. Low levels of normalized T-cell clonal expansion were also seen in some patients who did not respond. After ivuxolimab, CD8+ T cells had more expanded clones than CD4+ T cells on average.

This receptor was obtained from an adult with an advanced solid tumor such as melanoma, head and neck, liver or kidney cancer. Material: CD4+ or CD8+ T cells sorted from blood, obtained in a trial of the OX40 agonist ivuxolimab. Recombination joined TRBV28 with TRBJ1-5; the D gene is perhaps TRBD1, from 5 matching bases. The DNA sequence is as follows: TGTGCCAGCAGGCCGGGACCCGGAAACAATCAGCCCCAGCATTTT. Protein translation: CASRPGPGNNQPQHF.